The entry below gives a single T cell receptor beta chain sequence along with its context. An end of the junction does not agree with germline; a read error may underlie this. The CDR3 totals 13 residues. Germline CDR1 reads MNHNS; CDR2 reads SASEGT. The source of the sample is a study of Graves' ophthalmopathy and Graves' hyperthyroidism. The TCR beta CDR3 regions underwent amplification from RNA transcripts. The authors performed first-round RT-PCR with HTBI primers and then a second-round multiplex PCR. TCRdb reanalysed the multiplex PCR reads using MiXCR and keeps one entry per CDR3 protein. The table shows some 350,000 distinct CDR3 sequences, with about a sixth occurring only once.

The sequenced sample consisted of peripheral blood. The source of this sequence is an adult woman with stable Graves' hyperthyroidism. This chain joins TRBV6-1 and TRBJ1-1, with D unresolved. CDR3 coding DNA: TGTGCCAGCAGTGGAGGCATGAACATTGAAGCTTTCTTT. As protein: CASSGGMNIEAFF.